This T cell receptor beta chain was captured in a study of radiotherapy plus CTLA-4 blockade in lung cancer. Overall study findings and caveats: Reported findings show early blood T cell clone dynamics, with interferon-beta, best predicted response.

TCRdb's table, derived via immunoSEQ multiplex PCR, lists solely in-frame clones and lacks some. The table includes under 65,000 clones, 77% detected once. Trimming stripped 1 base from V and 1 base from J, with 5 bases between. This CDR3 spans 13 amino acids. Germline V gene lookup returns CDR1 SGHRS and CDR2 YFSETQ. This clone was seen once. Its antigen remains unknown. Other DNA sequences in this sample translate to the same CDR3. The chain carries TRBV5-1 and TRBJ1-1; D is unclear. The source of this sequence is a human donor with non-small cell lung cancer whose response to radiotherapy plus ipilimumab could not be evaluated. Sample: peripheral blood, taken from a patient treated with radiotherapy plus ipilimumab. CDR3 nucleotide sequence: TGCGCCAGCAGCTTGACAACGAACACTGAAGCTTTCTTT. Translation gives CASSLTTNTEAFF.